These 24 T cell receptor beta chains were sequenced from one sample in a study of T cell clusters in autoimmune cytopenias. Roughly 40,000 genome equivalents of blood DNA were amplified for TRB. Multiplex touch-down PCR amplified TRB using TRB-A and TRB-B pools in one tube. Using the multiplex PCR reads, TCRdb records one entry per CDR3 protein without DNA. This sample lists 4,000 to 5,000 distinct CDR3 sequences; its ten largest clones have 60% to 80%. These same data were also listed under a study on T cell repertoires in aging, cancer and after chemotherapy.

Sequencing was performed on peripheral blood. These receptors came from a human donor with an autoimmune cytopenia or autoimmune hepatitis (not recorded which).

The rearrangement joins TRBV6-6 to TRBJ1-6; no DNA is available, so the TRBD1 call from TCRdb remains unchecked. The CDR3 consists of 15 residues. CDR1 is MNHNY, CDR2 SVGAGI, per germline (reference sequence). The chain's CDR3 is CASLGTGGVNSPLHF.

This chain connects TRBV29-1 to TRBJ2-1; the TCRdb call, TRBD1, lacks DNA for checking. This CDR3 has 18 residues. Germline CDR1 and CDR2: SQVTM and ANQGSEA. The CDR3 sequence: CSVEMGGGGQGSYNEQFF.

The V gene is TRBV6-5, the J gene TRBJ1-1; TCRdb reports TRBD1, a call that lacks DNA to check it against. From germline, CDR1 is MNHEY and CDR2 SVGAGI. The CDR3 runs 14 residues. CDR3 loop: CASSPTGENTEAFF.

V is TRBV6-5 and J is TRBJ2-3; the D gene TCRdb calls, TRBD1, cannot be checked with no DNA. The CDR3 spans 15 residues. Germline V gene sequence: CDR1 MNHEY, CDR2 SVGAGI. The CDR3 loop is CASRYWGGQSDTQYF.

The rearrangement joins TRBV29-1 to TRBJ1-2. CDR3 length: 12 residues. Germline V gives CDR1 SQVTM, CDR2 ANQGSEA. CDR3 sequence reads: CSVEKGVRGYTF. Variable domain in full (rest from reference TRBV29-1 and TRBJ1-2): SAVISQKPSRDICQRGTSLTIQCQVDSQVTMMFWYRQQPGQSLTLIATANQGSEATYESGFVIDKFPISRPNLTFSTLTVSNMSPEDSSIYLCSVEKGVRGYTFGSGTRLTVV.

This clonotype registers medium-sized by frequency. The chain links TRBV5-6 to TRBJ2-1; TCRdb indicates TRBD2, and absent DNA this call remains unverified. Germline assignment: CDR1 SGHDT and CDR2 YYEEEE. The CDR3 has 16 residues. CDR3 residues: CASSNRAGVSYNEQFF.

The V call is TRBV18, the J call TRBJ2-1; absent DNA, TCRdb's TRBD1 call cannot be checked. CDR3 length equals 15 residues. In germline, CDR1 is KGHSH, CDR2 LQKENI. CDR3 in amino acids: CASSPEGQTYNEQFF. Drawing the rest from reference TRBV18 and TRBJ2-1, the complete variable domain is NAGVMQNPRHLVRRRGQEARLRCSPMKGHSHVYWYRQLPEEGLKFMVYLQKENIIDESGMPKERFSAEFPKEGPSILRIQQVVRGDSAAYFCASSPEGQTYNEQFFGPGTRLTVL.

This rearrangement joins TRBV7-9 to TRBJ2-3; lacking DNA, the TRBD1 call made by TCRdb goes unchecked. Germline loops: CDR1 SEHNR, CDR2 FQNEAQ (reference sequence). There are 15 residues in the CDR3. This chain's CDR3 is CASSRDRGNTDTQYF.

The chain is built from TRBV12-3 or TRBV12-4 and TRBJ1-2; no DNA is available, so the TRBD1 call from TCRdb remains unchecked. The CDR3 is 15 residues long. CDR3 in amino acids: CASSPRTGADGGYTF.

The V and J genes are TRBV29-1 and TRBJ1-4. Germline loops: CDR1 SQVTM, CDR2 ANQGSEA. CDR3 length: 13 amino acids. This CDR3 reads CSALGSTNEKLFF. Supplemented by reference TRBV29-1 and TRBJ1-4, the full variable domain reads SAVISQKPSRDICQRGTSLTIQCQVDSQVTMMFWYRQQPGQSLTLIATANQGSEATYESGFVIDKFPISRPNLTFSTLTVSNMSPEDSSIYLCSALGSTNEKLFFGSGTQLSVL.

The chain carries TRBV19 and TRBJ2-7; the D call from TCRdb, TRBD1, cannot be confirmed without DNA. Germline CDR1 LNHDA, CDR2 SQIVND (reference sequence). This CDR3 is built from 13 residues. The CDR3 sequence: CASSLARGDEQYF.

V is TRBV13 and J is TRBJ2-3; TCRdb's D call, TRBD1, is unchecked because there is no DNA. CDR3 length equals 15 residues. Germline V gene sequence: CDR1 PRHDT, CDR2 FYEKMQ (reference sequence). This CDR3 is CASTFTGGGTDTQYF.

The rearrangement joins TRBV5-4 to TRBJ2-5; TCRdb's D gene call, TRBD1, goes unchecked for lack of DNA. CDR1 SGHNT and CDR2 YYREEE come from the germline V gene (reference sequence). The CDR3 sequence is 15 residues long. CDR3 sequence: CASSLGGTGVETQYF.

V usage is TRBV11-3 and J usage is TRBJ1-6. The CDR3 loop spans 15 amino acids. Germline V gene lookup returns CDR1 SGHNT and CDR2 YENEEA. The CDR3 is CASSSDPVGASPLHF.

V and J are TRBV19 and TRBJ2-7. This CDR3 is built from 12 residues. CDR1 LNHDA and CDR2 SQIVND come from the germline V gene (reference sequence). The CDR3 spells CASSAGYYEQYF.

This sequence joins TRBV6-2 or TRBV6-3 and TRBJ1-6; TCRdb selects TRBD1, and the lack of DNA leaves this call unchecked. Germline assignment: CDR1 MNHEY and CDR2 SVGEGT. This CDR3 region has 15 residues. CDR3 protein: CASNARQAYNSPLHF.

CDR3: CASSLLGRLNEQFF. The chain has TRBV5-4 and TRBJ2-1. Germline values: CDR1 SGHNT, CDR2 YYREEE (reference sequence). The CDR3 loop spans 14 amino acids.

The chain carries TRBV19 and TRBJ1-5. Per germline, CDR1 LNHDA and CDR2 SQIVND (reference sequence). This CDR3 is 16 amino acids long. CDR3 sequence reads: CASSIRAGRGNQPQHF.

Considering frequency, this clonotype is medium-sized. The chain combines TRBV11-3 with TRBJ2-5; TCRdb proposes TRBD2, but this gene call is untestable without DNA. CDR3 length: 13 amino acids. Germline CDR1 is SGHNT and CDR2 is YENEEA. CDR3 residues: CASSFSSMETQYF.

The CDR3 sequence is CASSILRDRGEKLFF. The chain uses TRBV7-9 and TRBJ1-4; the TCRdb D gene call, TRBD1, has no DNA to confirm it. This CDR3 region has 15 residues. Germline V gives CDR1 SEHNR, CDR2 FQNEAQ (reference sequence).

This clonotype registers medium-sized by frequency. The CDR3 is CASTSNRGVGGELFF. V and J are TRBV19 and TRBJ2-2; checking the TCRdb D call of TRBD1 is not possible without DNA. This CDR3 has 15 residues. Per the germline V gene, CDR1 is LNHDA and CDR2 is SQIVND (reference sequence).

The gene calls are TRBV11-3 and TRBJ2-5. The germline gives CDR1 SGHNT, CDR2 YENEEA. The CDR3 runs 11 residues. The CDR3 spells CASSSQETQYF.

The gene calls are TRBV6-5 and TRBJ2-7; no DNA is available, so the TRBD1 call from TCRdb remains unchecked. The CDR3 loop spans 16 amino acids. CDR1 and CDR2 (germline): MNHEY, SVGAGI. CDR3 sequence: CASSYLWDRGIHEQYF.

This chain links TRBV12-3 or TRBV12-4 with TRBJ2-1. This CDR3 has 15 residues. This CDR3 reads CASSLSGGPYNEQFF.